Below are 8 T cell receptor beta chains sequenced from a single sample in a study of blood T cell repertoires in COVID-19. Using immunoSEQ multiplex PCR, the repertoire was profiled, and TCRdb retains in-frame clones only, with some absent. Of around 77,000 clones in the sample, less than 95% were seen once. Sequenced input: peripheral blood. Every receptor here comes from an older woman with active COVID-19.

CDR3 region: CASSQGRRTGDETQYF. The CDR3 bases are TGTGCCAGCAGCCAAGGGAGACGGACAGGGGACGAGACCCAGTACTTC. This sequence joins TRBV3-1 (or the pseudogene TRBV3-2) and TRBJ2-5; 9 bases map to TRBD1. J gave up 5 bases and V 1 base, and 8 bases lay outside the gene matches. CDR3 length: 16 amino acids. Germline CDR1 and CDR2: LGHDT and YNNKEL (reference sequence).

V gene TRBV24-1 combines with J gene TRBJ2-6; D gene unclear. Germline loops: CDR1 KGHDR, CDR2 SFDVKD. The CDR3 totals 13 residues. With 9 bases removed from V and 2 bases from J, the gap between germline ends came to 7 bases. The CDR3 region has the DNA TGTGCCACCGAACTAACTGGGGCCAACGTCCTGACTTTC. Its translation is CATELTGANVLTF.

The chain couples TRBV9 to TRBJ2-3; TRBD2 aligns across 15 bases. With 3 bases clipped from V and 6 bases from J, the junction kept 5 bases outside the gene matches. Germline loops: CDR1 SGDLS, CDR2 YYNGEE. This CDR3 is 16 amino acids long. This chain's CDR3 is CASSAGLAGGGDTQYF. The CDR3 coding sequence is TGTGCCAGCAGCGCGGGACTAGCGGGAGGAGGGGATACGCAGTATTTT.

The chain carries TRBV30 and TRBJ1-2; TRBD1 matches 7 bases. The CDR3 spans 14 residues. Trimming took 3 bases from V and 8 from J; bases not matched to a gene: 12. Germline assignment: CDR1 GTSNPN and CDR2 SVGIG (reference sequence). CDR3 sequence: CAWSLTGMELGYTF. The DNA for the CDR3 is TGTGCCTGGAGCCTGACAGGGATGGAGCTGGGCTACACCTTC.

The sample holds a few counts of this clone. This sequence joins TRBV4-1 and TRBJ2-7; 9 nucleotides line up with TRBD2. This CDR3 is 14 amino acids long. Germline CDR1 and CDR2: MGHRA and YSYEKL. V dropped 3 bases and J dropped 7; count of bases not matched to a gene: 7. The CDR3 region is CASSHPAGGAEQYF. In DNA form, the CDR3 reads TGCGCCAGCAGCCACCCAGCGGGAGGTGCTGAGCAGTACTTC.

CDR3 region: CASSSPSGTYNEQFF. The CDR3, as DNA: TGTGCCAGCAGTTCCCCCTCGGGAACCTACAATGAGCAGTTCTTC. V is TRBV28 and J is TRBJ2-1; D is perhaps TRBD2 (5 bases). CDR3 length: 15 residues. The germline V gene has CDR1 MDHEN and CDR2 SYDVKM. V lost 4 bases and J 2 bases, leaving 12 bases between the germline ends.

The chain carries TRBV28 and TRBJ1-1; a possible D gene is TRBD1 (5 bases). Germline V gives CDR1 MDHEN, CDR2 SYDVKM. CDR3 length equals 12 residues. Trimming stripped 2 bases from V and 10 bases from J, with 11 bases between. CDR3 in DNA: TGTGCCAGCAGTTTAGTCCGAACAGGAGCTTTCTTT. Translating it yields CASSLVRTGAFF.

This chain uses TRBV11-1 with TRBJ2-1, with D possibly TRBD2 on 6 matching bases. CDR1 SGHAT and CDR2 FQDESV come from the germline V gene (reference sequence). The CDR3 covers 15 residues. V was cut by 8 bases and J by 4 bases, with 18 bases left in between. For the CDR3, the DNA is TGTGCCAGCGTGGCGGGAAACCCCGGATACAATGAGCAGTTCTTC. Its protein is CASVAGNPGYNEQFF.